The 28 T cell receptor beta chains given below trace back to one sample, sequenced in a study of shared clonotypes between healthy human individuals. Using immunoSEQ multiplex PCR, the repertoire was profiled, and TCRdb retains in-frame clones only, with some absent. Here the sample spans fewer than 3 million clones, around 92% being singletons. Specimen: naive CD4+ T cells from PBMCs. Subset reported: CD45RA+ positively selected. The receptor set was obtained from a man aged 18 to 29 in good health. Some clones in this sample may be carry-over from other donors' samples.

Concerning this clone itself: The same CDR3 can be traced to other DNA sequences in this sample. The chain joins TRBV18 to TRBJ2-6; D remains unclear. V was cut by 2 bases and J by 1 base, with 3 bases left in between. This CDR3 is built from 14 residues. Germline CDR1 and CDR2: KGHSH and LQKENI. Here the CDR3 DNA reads TGTGCCAGCTCACCATCTTCTGGGGCCAACGTCCTGACTTTC. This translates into CASSPSSGANVLTF.

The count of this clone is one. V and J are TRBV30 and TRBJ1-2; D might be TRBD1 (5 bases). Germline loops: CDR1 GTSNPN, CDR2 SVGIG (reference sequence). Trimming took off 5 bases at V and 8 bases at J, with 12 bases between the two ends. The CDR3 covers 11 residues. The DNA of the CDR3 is TGTGCCTGGCAACAGCGGGGGGGCTACACCTTC. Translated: CAWQQRGGYTF.

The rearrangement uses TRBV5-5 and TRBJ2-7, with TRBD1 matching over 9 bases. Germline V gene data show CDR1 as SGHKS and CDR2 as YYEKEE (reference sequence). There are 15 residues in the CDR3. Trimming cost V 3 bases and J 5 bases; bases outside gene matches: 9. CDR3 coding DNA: TGTGCCAGCAGCTCGCCGGGACAGGGATCCCACGAGCAGTACTTC. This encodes CASSSPGQGSHEQYF.

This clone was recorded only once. The CDR3: CSVKPSGLAGGTQYF. The CDR3 DNA is TGCAGCGTCAAACCCTCGGGACTAGCGGGAGGGACCCAGTACTTC. This rearrangement joins TRBV29-1 to TRBJ2-5, with 15 bases matching TRBD2. Per the germline V gene, CDR1 is SQVTM and CDR2 is ANQGSEA. J was trimmed by 7 bases and V by 6 bases; bases with no gene match: 9. CDR3 length: 15 amino acids.

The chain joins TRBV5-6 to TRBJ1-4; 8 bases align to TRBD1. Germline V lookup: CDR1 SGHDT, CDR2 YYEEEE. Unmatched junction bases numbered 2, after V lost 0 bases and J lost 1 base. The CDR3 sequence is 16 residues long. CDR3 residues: CASSLVGQGTNEKLFF. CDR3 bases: TGTGCCAGCAGCTTGGTAGGACAGGGAACTAATGAAAAACTGTTTTTT.

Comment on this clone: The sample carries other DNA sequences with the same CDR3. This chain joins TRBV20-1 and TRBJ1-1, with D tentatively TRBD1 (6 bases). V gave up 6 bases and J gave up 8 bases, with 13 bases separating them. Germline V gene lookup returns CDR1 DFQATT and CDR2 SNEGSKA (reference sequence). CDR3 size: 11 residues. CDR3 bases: TGCAGTGCCCCGAGGGGGGTGGAAGCTTTCTTT. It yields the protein CSAPRGVEAFF.

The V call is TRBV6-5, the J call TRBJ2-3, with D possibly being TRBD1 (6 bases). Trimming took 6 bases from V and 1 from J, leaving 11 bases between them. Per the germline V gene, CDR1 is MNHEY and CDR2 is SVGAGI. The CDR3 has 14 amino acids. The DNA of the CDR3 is TGTGCCAGCAGAATGACAGGTGGCACAGATACGCAGTATTTT. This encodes CASRMTGGTDTQYF.

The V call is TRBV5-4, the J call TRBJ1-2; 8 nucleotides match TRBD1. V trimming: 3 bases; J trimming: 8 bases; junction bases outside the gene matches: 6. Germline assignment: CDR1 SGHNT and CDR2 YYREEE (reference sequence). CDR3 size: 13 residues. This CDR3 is CASSSDRGEGYTF. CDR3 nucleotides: TGTGCCAGCAGCTCTGACAGGGGAGAGGGCTACACCTTC.

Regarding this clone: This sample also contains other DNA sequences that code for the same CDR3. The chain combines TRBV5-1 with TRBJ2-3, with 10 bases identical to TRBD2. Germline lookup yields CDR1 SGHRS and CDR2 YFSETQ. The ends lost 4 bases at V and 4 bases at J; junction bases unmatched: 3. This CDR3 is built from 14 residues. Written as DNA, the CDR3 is TGCGCCAGCAGCCTAGCGGGAGATGCAGATACGCAGTATTTT. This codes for CASSLAGDADTQYF.

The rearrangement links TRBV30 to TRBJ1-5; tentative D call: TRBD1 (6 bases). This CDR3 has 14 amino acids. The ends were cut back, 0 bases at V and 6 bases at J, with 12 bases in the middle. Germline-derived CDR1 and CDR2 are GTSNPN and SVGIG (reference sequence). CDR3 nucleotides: TGTGCCTGGAGTGTACAGGGTAGTAGTCAGCCCCAGCATTTT. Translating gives CAWSVQGSSQPQHF.

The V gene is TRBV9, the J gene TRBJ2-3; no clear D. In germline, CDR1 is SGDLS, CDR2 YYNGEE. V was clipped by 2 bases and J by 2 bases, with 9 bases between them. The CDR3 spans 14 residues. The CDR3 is CASSVRRTTDTQYF. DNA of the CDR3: TGTGCCAGCAGCGTGCGACGGACCACAGATACGCAGTATTTT.

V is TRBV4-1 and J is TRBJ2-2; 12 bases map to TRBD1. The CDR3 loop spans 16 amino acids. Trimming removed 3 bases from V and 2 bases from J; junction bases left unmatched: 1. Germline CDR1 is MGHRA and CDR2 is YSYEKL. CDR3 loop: CASSQGQGANTGELFF. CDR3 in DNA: TGCGCCAGCAGCCAGGGACAGGGGGCAAACACCGGGGAGCTGTTTTTT.

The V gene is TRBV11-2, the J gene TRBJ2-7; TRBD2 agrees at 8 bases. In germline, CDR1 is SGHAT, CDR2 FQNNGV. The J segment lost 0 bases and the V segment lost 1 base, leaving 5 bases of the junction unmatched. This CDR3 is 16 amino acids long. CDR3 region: CASSLVGRGNSYEQYF. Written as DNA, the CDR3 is TGTGCCAGCAGCTTAGTCGGGAGGGGGAACTCCTACGAGCAGTACTTC.

Written as DNA, the CDR3 is TGTGCCAGCAGGCGGTACAGAGACTCCTACGAGCAGTACTTC. Its protein product is CASRRYRDSYEQYF. This chain uses TRBV28 with TRBJ2-7, with D hard to call. Germline V gene data show CDR1 as MDHEN and CDR2 as SYDVKM. The CDR3 length is 14 residues. V was trimmed by 6 bases and J by 0 bases, leaving 12 bases between them.

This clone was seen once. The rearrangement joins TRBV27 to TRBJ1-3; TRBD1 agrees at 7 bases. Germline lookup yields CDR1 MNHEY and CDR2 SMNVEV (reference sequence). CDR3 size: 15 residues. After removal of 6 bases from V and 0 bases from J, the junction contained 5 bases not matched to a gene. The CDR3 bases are TGTGCCAGCAGCCCCGACAGGGACTCTGGAAACACCATATATTTT. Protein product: CASSPDRDSGNTIYF.

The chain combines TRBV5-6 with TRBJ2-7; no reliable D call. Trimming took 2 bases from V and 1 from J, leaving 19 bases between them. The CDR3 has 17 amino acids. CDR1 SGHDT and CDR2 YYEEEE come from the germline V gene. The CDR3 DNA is TGTGCCAGCAGCTTTAGTCGTCGCAGATTAGGATCCTACGAGCAGTACTTC. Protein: CASSFSRRRLGSYEQYF.

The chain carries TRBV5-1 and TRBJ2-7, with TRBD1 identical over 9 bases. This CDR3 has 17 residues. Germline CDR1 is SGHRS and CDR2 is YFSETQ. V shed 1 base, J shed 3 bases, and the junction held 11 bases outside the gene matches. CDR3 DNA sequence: TGCGCCAGCAGCTTGTATACAGGGGGCACCTATTACTACGAGCAGTACTTC. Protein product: CASSLYTGGTYYYEQYF.

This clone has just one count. CDR3 protein: CASRGWSGLLNEQFF. CDR3 nucleotide sequence: TGTGCCAGCCGAGGTTGGTCGGGACTACTCAATGAGCAGTTCTTC. This chain joins TRBV10-3 and TRBJ2-1, with 7 nucleotides matching TRBD2. Trimming removed 10 bases from V and 6 bases from J; junction bases left unmatched: 15. The CDR3 has 15 residues. Germline loops: CDR1 ENHRY, CDR2 SYGVKD.

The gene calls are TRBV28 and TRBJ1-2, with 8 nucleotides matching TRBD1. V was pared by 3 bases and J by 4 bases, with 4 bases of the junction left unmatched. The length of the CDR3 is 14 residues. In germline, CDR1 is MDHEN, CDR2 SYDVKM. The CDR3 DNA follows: TGTGCCAGCAGTTTTGGGGGACAGGTCTATGGCTACACCTTC. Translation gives CASSFGGQVYGYTF.

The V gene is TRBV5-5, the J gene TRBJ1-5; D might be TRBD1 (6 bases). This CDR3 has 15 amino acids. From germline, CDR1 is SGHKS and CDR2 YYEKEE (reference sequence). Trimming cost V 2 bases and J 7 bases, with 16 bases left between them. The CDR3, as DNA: TGTGCCAGCAGCTTCGTGACAGGTGGTCAACAGCCCCAGCATTTT. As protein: CASSFVTGGQQPQHF.

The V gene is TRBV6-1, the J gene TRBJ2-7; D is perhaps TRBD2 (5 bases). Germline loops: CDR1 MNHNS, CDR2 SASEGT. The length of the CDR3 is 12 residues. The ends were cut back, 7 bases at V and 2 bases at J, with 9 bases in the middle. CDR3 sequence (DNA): TGTGCCAGCACGGGATCGCCCTACGAGCAGTACTTC. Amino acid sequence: CASTGSPYEQYF.

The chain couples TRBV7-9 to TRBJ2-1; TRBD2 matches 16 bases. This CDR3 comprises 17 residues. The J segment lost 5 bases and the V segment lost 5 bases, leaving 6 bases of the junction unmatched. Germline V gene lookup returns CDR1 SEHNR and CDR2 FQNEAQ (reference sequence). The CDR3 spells CASSPGLAGGPHNEQFF. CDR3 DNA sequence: TGTGCCAGCAGCCCGGGACTAGCGGGAGGGCCCCACAATGAGCAGTTCTTC. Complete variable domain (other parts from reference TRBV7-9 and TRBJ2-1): DTGVSQNPRHKITKRGQNVTFRCDPISEHNRLYWYRQTLGQGPEFLTYFQNEAQLEKSRLLSDRFSAERPKGSFSTLEIQRTEQGDSAMYLCASSPGLAGGPHNEQFFGPGTRLTVL.

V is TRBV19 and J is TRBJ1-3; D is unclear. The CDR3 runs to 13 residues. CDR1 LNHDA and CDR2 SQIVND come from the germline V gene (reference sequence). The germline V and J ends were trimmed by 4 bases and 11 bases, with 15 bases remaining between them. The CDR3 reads CASSTEGKRAIYF. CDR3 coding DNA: TGTGCCAGTAGTACGGAAGGGAAACGGGCCATATATTTT.

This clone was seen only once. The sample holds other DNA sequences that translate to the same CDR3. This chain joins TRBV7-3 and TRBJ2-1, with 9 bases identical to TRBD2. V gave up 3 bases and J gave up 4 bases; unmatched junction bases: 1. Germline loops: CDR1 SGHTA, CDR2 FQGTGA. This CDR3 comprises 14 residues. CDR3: CASSFLAGYNEQFF. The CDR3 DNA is TGTGCCAGCAGCTTCCTAGCGGGATACAATGAGCAGTTCTTC.

The CDR3: CASSNEKPLADEQETQYF. The CDR3, as DNA: TGTGCCAGCAGCAATGAAAAGCCACTAGCGGACGAACAAGAGACCCAGTACTTC. This chain joins TRBV21-1 and TRBJ2-5; whether TRBD2, the table's D call, matches the DNA was not checked. TRBV21-1 is a documented pseudogene. The CDR3 has 18 amino acids.

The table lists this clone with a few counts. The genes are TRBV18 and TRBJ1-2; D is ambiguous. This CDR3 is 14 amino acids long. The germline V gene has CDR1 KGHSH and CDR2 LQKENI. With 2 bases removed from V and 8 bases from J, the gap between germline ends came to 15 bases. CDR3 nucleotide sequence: TGTGCCAGCTCACCATCCAATGGGGTAGAGGGCTACACCTTC. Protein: CASSPSNGVEGYTF. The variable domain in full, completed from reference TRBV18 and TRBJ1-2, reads NAGVMQNPRHLVRRRGQEARLRCSPMKGHSHVYWYRQLPEEGLKFMVYLQKENIIDESGMPKERFSAEFPKEGPSILRIQQVVRGDSAAYFCASSPSNGVEGYTFGSGTRLTVV.

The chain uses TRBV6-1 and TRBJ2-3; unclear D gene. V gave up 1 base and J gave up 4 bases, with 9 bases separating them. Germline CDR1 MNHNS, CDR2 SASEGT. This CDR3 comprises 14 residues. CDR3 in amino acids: CASSEVNRADTQYF. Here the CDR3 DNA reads TGTGCCAGCAGTGAAGTGAATAGGGCAGATACGCAGTATTTT.

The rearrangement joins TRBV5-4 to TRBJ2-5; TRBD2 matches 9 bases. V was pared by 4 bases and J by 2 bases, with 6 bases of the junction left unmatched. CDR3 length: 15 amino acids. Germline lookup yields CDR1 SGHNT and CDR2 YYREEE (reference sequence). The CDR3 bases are TGTGCCAGCAGCCCGGGACTAGCCCAACAAGAGACCCAGTACTTC. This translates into CASSPGLAQQETQYF.